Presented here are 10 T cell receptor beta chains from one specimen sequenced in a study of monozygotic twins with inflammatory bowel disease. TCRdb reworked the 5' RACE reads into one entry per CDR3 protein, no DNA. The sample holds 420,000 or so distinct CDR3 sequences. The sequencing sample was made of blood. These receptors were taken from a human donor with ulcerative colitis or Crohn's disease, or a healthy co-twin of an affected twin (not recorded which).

The CDR3 reads CASSWDREKNEQFF. This rearrangement joins TRBV7-9 to TRBJ2-1; TCRdb returns TRBD1, unconfirmable since there is no DNA. Germline V gene lookup returns CDR1 SEHNR and CDR2 FQNEAQ (reference sequence). This CDR3 region has 14 residues. Complete variable domain (other parts from reference TRBV7-9 and TRBJ2-1): DTGVSQNPRHKITKRGQNVTFRCDPISEHNRLYWYRQTLGQGPEFLTYFQNEAQLEKSRLLSDRFSAERPKGSFSTLEIQRTEQGDSAMYLCASSWDREKNEQFFGPGTRLTVL.

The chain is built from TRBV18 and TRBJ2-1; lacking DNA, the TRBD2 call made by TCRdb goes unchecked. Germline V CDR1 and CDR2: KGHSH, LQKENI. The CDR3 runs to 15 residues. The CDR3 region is CASSPRATGGPEQFF.

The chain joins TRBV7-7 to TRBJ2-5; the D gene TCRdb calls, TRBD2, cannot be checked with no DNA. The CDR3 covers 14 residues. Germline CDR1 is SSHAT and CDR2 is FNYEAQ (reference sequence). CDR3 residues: CASSLGTSRETQYF. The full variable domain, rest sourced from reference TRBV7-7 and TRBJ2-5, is GAGVSQSPRYKVTKRGQDVTLRCDPISSHATLYWYQQALGQGPEFLTYFNYEAQPDKSGLPSDRFSAERPEGSISTLTIQRTEQRDSAMYRCASSLGTSRETQYFGPGTRLLVL.

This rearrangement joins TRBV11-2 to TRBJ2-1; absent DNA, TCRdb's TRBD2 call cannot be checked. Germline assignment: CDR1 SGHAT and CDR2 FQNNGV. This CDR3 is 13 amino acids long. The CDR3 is CASSSERLAEQFF.

The chain's CDR3 is CASSYYGLENTGELFF. The J gene is TRBJ2-2, the V gene TRBV6-5. CDR1 is MNHEY and CDR2 is SVGAGI in the germline V gene. The CDR3 covers 16 residues.

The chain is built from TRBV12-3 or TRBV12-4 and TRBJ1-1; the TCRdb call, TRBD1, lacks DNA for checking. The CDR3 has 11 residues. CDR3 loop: CASSSGGEAFF.

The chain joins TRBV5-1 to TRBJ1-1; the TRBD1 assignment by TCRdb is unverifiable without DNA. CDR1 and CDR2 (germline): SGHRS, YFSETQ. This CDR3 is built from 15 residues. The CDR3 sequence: CASSLGGRLSTEAFF.

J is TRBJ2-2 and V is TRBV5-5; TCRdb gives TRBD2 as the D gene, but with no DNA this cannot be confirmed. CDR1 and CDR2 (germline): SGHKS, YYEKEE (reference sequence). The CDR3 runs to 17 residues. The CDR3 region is CASSPYRGGGATGELFF.

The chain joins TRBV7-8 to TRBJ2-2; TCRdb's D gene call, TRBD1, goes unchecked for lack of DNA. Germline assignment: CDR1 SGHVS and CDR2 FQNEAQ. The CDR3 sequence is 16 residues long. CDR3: CASSLGARGKLGELFF.

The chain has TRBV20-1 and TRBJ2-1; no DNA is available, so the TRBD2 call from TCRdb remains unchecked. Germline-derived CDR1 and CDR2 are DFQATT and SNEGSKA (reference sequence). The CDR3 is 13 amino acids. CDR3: CSARANRYNEQFF.